This T cell receptor (beta chain) originates from a study of cytomegalovirus exposure and HLA in healthy donors. The table came from immunoSEQ multiplex PCR; TCRdb's copy has only in-frame clones and leaves some out. This sample carries 250,000 to 400,000 clones, 70% to 90% of them seen once, and the ten largest clones take around 0.91%. Sample: PBMCs. The clonotype originates from a man younger than 45 in good health and CMV-seronegative.

DNA of the CDR3: TGTGCCAGCAGCTTAAAGGGGTACTACAATGAGCAGTTCTTC. It codes for CASSLKGYYNEQFF. V is TRBV7-6 and J is TRBJ2-1; D possibly corresponds to TRBD1 (5 bases). Deletions cut 2 bases from V and 3 bases from J, with 8 bases between. The CDR3 is 14 residues long. The germline V gene has CDR1 SGHVS and CDR2 FNYEAQ.